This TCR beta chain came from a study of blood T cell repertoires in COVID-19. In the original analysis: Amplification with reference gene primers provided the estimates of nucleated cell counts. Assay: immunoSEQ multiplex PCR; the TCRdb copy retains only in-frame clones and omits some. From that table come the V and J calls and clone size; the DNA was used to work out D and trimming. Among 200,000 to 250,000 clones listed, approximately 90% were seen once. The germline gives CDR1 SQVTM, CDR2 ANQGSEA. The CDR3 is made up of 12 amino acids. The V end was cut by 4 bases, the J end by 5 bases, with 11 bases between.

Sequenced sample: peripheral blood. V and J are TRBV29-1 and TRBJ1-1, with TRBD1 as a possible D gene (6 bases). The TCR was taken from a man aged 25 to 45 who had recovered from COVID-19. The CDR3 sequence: CSVGGGRTEAFF. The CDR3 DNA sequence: TGCAGCGTTGGGGGGGGGCGTACTGAAGCTTTCTTT.